Listed here are 24 T cell receptor beta chains from one sample, sequenced in a study of Graves' ophthalmopathy and Graves' hyperthyroidism. Transcripts of RNA were the source for amplifying TCR beta CDR3 regions. The library came from an HTBI-primed first-round RT-PCR and a second-round multiplex PCR. MiXCR was run by TCRdb on the multiplex PCR reads, yielding one entry per CDR3 protein. The sample has under 20,000 distinct CDR3 sequences, 46% seen once; the top ten hold roughly 27%. The sequenced material came from peripheral blood. Receptors were obtained from a woman in her thirties or forties with stable Graves' hyperthyroidism.

This clonotype is termed medium-sized. This chain joins TRBV19 and TRBJ1-6, with a tentative D call TRBD1 (5 bases). The CDR3 consists of 14 residues. V lost 5 bases to trimming and J lost 6 bases, with 11 bases between them. Germline V CDR1 and CDR2: LNHDA, SQIVND (reference sequence). The CDR3 protein is CASSVQGSNSPLHF. In DNA form, the CDR3 reads TGTGCCAGTAGTGTCCAGGGCTCTAATTCACCCCTCCACTTT. Based on the CDR3 plus reference TRBV19 and TRBJ1-6, the full variable domain is DGGITQSPKYLFRKEGQNVTLSCEQNLNHDAMYWYRQDPGQGLRLIYYSQIVNDFQKGDIAEGYSVSREKKESFPLTVTSAQKNPTAFYLCASSVQGSNSPLHFGNGTRLTVT.

A few counts support this clonotype. The chain combines TRBV7-2 with TRBJ1-2; D not resolved. Germline CDR1 and CDR2: SGHTA and FQGNSA. There are 15 residues in the CDR3. The V and J ends lost 0 bases and 2 bases respectively, with 10 bases between them. The CDR3 protein is CASSLASSGNYGYTF. The CDR3 region has the DNA TGTGCCAGCAGCTTAGCCTCCTCCGGAAACTATGGCTACACCTTC. Full variable domain (missing parts from reference TRBV7-2 and TRBJ1-2): GAGVSQSPSNKVTEKGKDVELRCDPISGHTALYWYRQSLGQGLEFLIYFQGNSAPDKSGLPSDRFSAERTGGSVSTLTIQRTQQEDSAVYLCASSLASSGNYGYTFGSGTRLTVV.

The genes are TRBV7-2 and TRBJ1-6; D may be TRBD1 (6 bases). V gave up 3 bases and J gave up 0 bases, with 6 bases separating them. The germline V gene encodes CDR1 SGHTA and CDR2 FQGNSA. This CDR3 comprises 15 residues. The CDR3 coding sequence is TGTGCCAGCAGCTTGGACAGCTCCTATAATTCACCCCTCCACTTT. It translates to CASSLDSSYNSPLHF.

A word on this clonotype: Since a much larger clone is just one base distant, this may be a read error. The chain's CDR3 is CASSSLAGQYNEQYF. Here the CDR3 DNA reads TGTGCCAGCAGCTCTTTAGCGGGGCAATACAATGAGCAGTACTTC. This rearrangement joins TRBV7-2 to TRBJ2-5; 8 bases are shared with TRBD2. The CDR3 covers 15 residues. Germline CDR1 SGHTA, CDR2 FQGNSA. V lost 4 bases to trimming and J lost 11 bases; unmatched junction nucleotides: 15.

The V gene is TRBV29-1, the J gene TRBJ2-3; D may be TRBD1 (6 bases). The CDR3 totals 15 residues. The V gene's germline CDR1 is SQVTM and CDR2 ANQGSEA. With 4 bases removed from V and 1 base from J, the gap between germline ends came to 15 bases. Here the CDR3 reads CSVARGAGGTDTQYF. In DNA, the CDR3 is TGCAGCGTTGCACGGGGTGCAGGGGGCACAGATACGCAGTATTTT.

V and J are TRBV14 and TRBJ1-6, with D hard to call. Trimming took 1 base from V and 9 from J, leaving 7 bases between them. This CDR3 is 13 amino acids long. CDR1 and CDR2 from the germline V gene are SGHDN and FVKESK. The CDR3 spells CASSQGSGSPLHF. The CDR3 region has the DNA TGTGCCAGCAGCCAAGGGTCGGGTTCACCCCTCCACTTT. The whole variable domain, remainder taken from reference TRBV14 and TRBJ1-6, is EAGVTQFPSHSVIEKGQTVTLRCDPISGHDNLYWYRRVMGKEIKFLLHFVKESKQDESGMPNNRFLAERTGGTYSTLKVQPAELEDSGVYFCASSQGSGSPLHFGNGTRLTVT.

Within the sample, this clonotype is medium-sized (0.01 to 0.1%). The chain recombines TRBV2 with TRBJ1-1; D is undetermined. V lost 7 bases and J lost 5, with 14 bases in between. Germline V gene sequence: CDR1 SNHLY, CDR2 FYNNEI. The CDR3 covers 13 residues. For the CDR3, the DNA is TGTGCCAGCAACGAGGGAATTTCGACTGAAGCTTTCTTT. Encoded protein: CASNEGISTEAFF.

The genes are TRBV6-6 and TRBJ1-2; weak D call: TRBD1 (5 bases). Germline CDR1 is MNHNY and CDR2 is SVGAGI (reference sequence). The CDR3 is 13 amino acids. V was trimmed by 8 bases and J by 2 bases, leaving 12 bases between them. CDR3 residues: CASQGASNYGYTF. Written as DNA, the CDR3 is TGTGCCAGCCAGGGTGCCAGCAACTATGGCTACACCTTC.

Comments on this clonotype: At one end, the junction sequence differs from germline, possibly due to a read error. V gene TRBV19 combines with J gene TRBJ2-7, with no clear D. The germline V gene has CDR1 LNHDA and CDR2 SQIVND (reference sequence). CDR3 length: 15 residues. The CDR3, as DNA: TGTGCCAGTAGTATTCCAGGAGCAGGCTCCTACGACCAGTATTTC. Translating gives CASSIPGAGSYDQYF.

This clonotype was found many times. V is TRBV19 and J is TRBJ1-1; D is undetermined. The CDR3 covers 13 residues. Germline CDR1 is LNHDA and CDR2 is SQIVND (reference sequence). The V and J ends lost 6 bases and 3 bases respectively, with 11 bases between them. CDR3 sequence reads: CASRPGVHTEAFF. CDR3 coding DNA: TGTGCCAGTAGGCCTGGGGTGCACACTGAAGCTTTCTTT.

The chain couples TRBV7-9 to TRBJ2-5; D is perhaps TRBD2 (5 bases). This CDR3 contains 12 residues. Trimming cost V 3 bases and J 4 bases, with 6 bases left between them. Germline assignment: CDR1 SEHNR and CDR2 FQNEAQ (reference sequence). CDR3 sequence: CASSLSGETQYF. Written as DNA, the CDR3 is TGTGCCAGCAGCTTGAGCGGAGAGACCCAGTACTTC. Looking up the rest from reference TRBV7-9 and TRBJ2-5 gives the full variable domain: DTGVSQNPRHKITKRGQNVTFRCDPISEHNRLYWYRQTLGQGPEFLTYFQNEAQLEKSRLLSDRFSAERPKGSFSTLEIQRTEQGDSAMYLCASSLSGETQYFGPGTRLLVL.

This clonotype was seen ten or more times. One end of the junction fails to match germline, which may point to a read error. This sequence joins TRBV29-1 and TRBJ1-4; TRBD1 matches at 11 bases. Germline V lookup: CDR1 SQVTM, CDR2 ANQGSEA. This CDR3 region has 14 residues. The CDR3 sequence: CSVGTGGTNEKLLF. In nucleotides, the CDR3 is TGCAGCGTGGGGACAGGGGGAACTAATGAAAAACTGCTTTTT. Drawing the rest from reference TRBV29-1 and TRBJ1-4, the complete variable domain is SAVISQKPSRDICQRGTSLTIQCQVDSQVTMMFWYRQQPGQSLTLIATANQGSEATYESGFVIDKFPISRPNLTFSTLTVSNMSPEDSSIYLCSVGTGGTNEKLLFGSGTQLSVL.

This clonotype came up once. A much larger clone sits a single nucleotide away, making a read error possible. The V gene is TRBV6-2 or TRBV6-3, the J gene TRBJ1-2; D is unresolved. The CDR3 is made up of 15 amino acids. The germline V gene has CDR1 MNHEY and CDR2 SVGEGT. The CDR3 protein is CAGSYSVEANVDYTF. The DNA of the CDR3 is TGTGCCGGCAGTTACTCTGTGGAGGCGAACGTGGACTACACCTTC.

Concerning this clonotype itself: The conserved phenylalanine or tryptophan is not found at the CDR3 terminus, so this likely reflects a read error. The DNA is left out, because the CDR3 cannot be placed on it with certainty; the CDR3 is given as TCRdb lists it. The rearrangement uses TRBV19 and TRBJ1-5; no check of the table's D call, TRBD1, against the DNA was made. Germline loops: CDR1 LNHDA, CDR2 SQIVND (reference sequence). Both ends counted, the CDR3 spans 15 residues. CDR3 residues: CASSITGGSNQPRHL.

This clonotype has a count of ten or more. CDR3 sequence: CASSPTGGLYEQFF. The CDR3 DNA is TGTGCCAGCAGCCCGACAGGAGGACTATATGAGCAGTTCTTC. V and J are TRBV14 and TRBJ2-1; the D gene could be TRBD1 or TRBD2 (6 bases each). The CDR3 contains 14 residues. V was shortened by 4 bases and J by 8 bases, with 15 bases between the two germline ends. Germline CDR1 is SGHDN and CDR2 is FVKESK.

The V gene is TRBV18, the J gene TRBJ2-5; D is undetermined. The ends were cut back, 0 bases at V and 2 bases at J, with 4 bases in the middle. This CDR3 is 13 amino acids long. Germline assignment: CDR1 KGHSH and CDR2 LQKENI. The CDR3 region is CASSPPGQETQYF. CDR3 coding DNA: TGTGCCAGCTCACCACCCGGACAAGAGACCCAGTACTTC.

This clonotype rates as medium-sized. This chain joins TRBV2 and TRBJ1-2, with TRBD1 identical over 10 bases. CDR1 and CDR2 from the germline V gene are SNHLY and FYNNEI. The CDR3 totals 14 residues. The ends lost 6 bases at V and 1 base at J; junction bases unmatched: 2. The CDR3 DNA follows: TGTGCCAGCAGACGGGACAGGGGTAACTATGGCTACACCTTC. This translates into CASRRDRGNYGYTF. Looking up the rest from reference TRBV2 and TRBJ1-2 gives the full variable domain: EPEVTQTPSHQVTQMGQEVILRCVPISNHLYFYWYRQILGQKVEFLVSFYNNEISEKSEIFDDQFSVERPDGSNFTLKIRSTKLEDSAMYFCASRRDRGNYGYTFGSGTRLTVV.

This clonotype was recorded at least ten times. This chain links TRBV20-1 with TRBJ2-3; 7 nucleotides match TRBD2. The CDR3 is made up of 16 amino acids. The trim removed 0 bases at V and 1 base at J, leaving 7 bases unmatched. Per the germline V gene, CDR1 is DFQATT and CDR2 is SNEGSKA (reference sequence). CDR3 sequence: CSARDLGLAGTDTQYF. The CDR3 coding sequence is TGCAGTGCTAGAGATCTTGGCCTAGCGGGCACAGATACGCAGTATTTT.

V usage is TRBV6-2 or TRBV6-3 and J usage is TRBJ2-5; D unresolved. This CDR3 is 11 amino acids long. V was trimmed by 2 bases and J by 4 bases, leaving 2 bases between them. Per the germline V gene, CDR1 is MNHEY and CDR2 is SVGEGT. The CDR3 nucleotides are TGTGCCAGCAGTTACCTAGAGACCCAGTACTTC. This encodes CASSYLETQYF.

CDR3 nucleotides: TGCAGTGCTAGAGATATAGGGATAAACACTGAAGCTTTCTTT. As protein: CSARDIGINTEAFF. The chain combines TRBV20-1 with TRBJ1-1; D gene uncertain. Germline V gene sequence: CDR1 DFQATT, CDR2 SNEGSKA (reference sequence). The CDR3 loop spans 14 amino acids. V was clipped by 0 bases and J by 2 bases, with 10 bases between them.

About this clonotype: Without the conserved terminal phenylalanine or tryptophan, this CDR3 likely stems from a read error. The chain links TRBV10-3 to TRBJ2-3; D is undetermined. The CDR3 loop spans 13 amino acids. Germline CDR1 and CDR2: ENHRY and SYGVKD. The DNA of the CDR3 is TGTGCCATCAGTGACTCCGACGGAGATAGGCAGTATTTG. It specifies CAISDSDGDRQYL.

This clonotype appeared many times. V is TRBV11-2 and J is TRBJ2-1; D unclear. CDR3 length: 13 amino acids. The ends were cut back, 5 bases at V and 6 bases at J, with 11 bases in the middle. CDR1 is SGHAT and CDR2 is FQNNGV in the germline V gene. The CDR3 reads CASSRGEINEQFF. DNA of the CDR3: TGTGCCAGCAGCCGAGGAGAGATCAATGAGCAGTTCTTC. The entire variable domain, with the rest obtained from reference TRBV11-2 and TRBJ2-1, is as follows: EAGVAQSPRYKIIEKRQSVAFWCNPISGHATLYWYQQILGQGPKLLIQFQNNGVVDDSQLPKDRFSAERLKGVDSTLKIQPAKLEDSAVYLCASSRGEINEQFFGPGTRLTVL.

This clonotype has more than one count but fewer than ten. CDR3 in amino acids: CASSPGGTGFYETQYF. CDR3 DNA: TGTGCCAGCAGCCCCGGGGGGACAGGCTTTTATGAGACCCAGTACTTC. This sequence joins TRBV11-2 and TRBJ2-5; a weak D match, TRBD1 (8 bases). The CDR3 totals 16 residues. Germline V CDR1 and CDR2: SGHAT, FQNNGV. V dropped 5 bases and J dropped 5 bases, with 21 bases sitting between them.

The chain employs TRBV6-2 or TRBV6-3 and TRBJ2-3; TRBD1 matches at 9 bases. CDR3 length: 16 residues. Germline lookup yields CDR1 MNHEY and CDR2 SVGEGT. J gave up 6 bases and V 0 bases, and 7 bases lay outside the gene matches. CDR3 protein: CASSYSPGQGKDTQYF. In DNA form, the CDR3 reads TGTGCCAGCAGTTACTCACCGGGACAGGGAAAGGATACGCAGTATTTT.